This entry lists 28 T cell receptor beta chains sequenced from one sample in a study of blood T cell repertoires in COVID-19. Some clones are missing from TCRdb's copy, which holds only in-frame ones; the method was immunoSEQ multiplex PCR. The sample holds roughly 130,000 clones, approximately 88% seen once. Sequencing input: peripheral blood. Source of these receptors: a woman in her 30s who had recovered from COVID-19.

CDR3 sequence: CAFGGHEQYF. CDR3 DNA sequence: TGTGCATTCGGGGGTCACGAGCAGTACTTC. The chain recombines TRBV27 with TRBJ2-7, with a possible D match to TRBD2 (6 bases). The CDR3 is made up of 10 amino acids. CDR1 is MNHEY, CDR2 SMNVEV, per germline (reference sequence).

The V and J genes are TRBV6-5 and TRBJ1-4, with D possibly being TRBD1 (6 bases). With 2 bases removed from V and 8 bases from J, the gap between germline ends came to 12 bases. The CDR3 consists of 14 residues. Germline-derived CDR1 and CDR2 are MNHEY and SVGAGI. CDR3 residues: CASSYARGSEKLFF. For the CDR3, the DNA is TGTGCCAGCAGTTACGCAAGGGGGTCCGAAAAACTGTTTTTT.

The chain employs TRBV19 and TRBJ1-5; D is perhaps TRBD1 (5 bases). This CDR3 region has 14 residues. Germline V lookup: CDR1 LNHDA, CDR2 SQIVND (reference sequence). Trimming shortened V by 2 bases and J by 1 base, and 6 bases separated the two germline ends. The CDR3 nucleotides are TGTGCCAGTAGTATATGGGGCAGCAATCAGCCCCAGCATTTT. This gives the protein CASSIWGSNQPQHF.

The V call is TRBV20-1, the J call TRBJ1-3, with TRBD1 as a possible D gene (5 bases). This CDR3 contains 15 residues. Per the germline V gene, CDR1 is DFQATT and CDR2 is SNEGSKA (reference sequence). Trimming removed 3 bases at V and 0 bases at J, with 12 bases between. This CDR3 is CSASNRGLSGNTIYF. In nucleotides, the CDR3 is TGCAGTGCTAGTAATCGGGGACTCTCTGGAAACACCATATATTTT.

The chain carries TRBV5-6 and TRBJ2-3; TRBD2 might be the D (5 bases). Germline CDR1 is SGHDT and CDR2 is YYEEEE. Trimming shortened V by 1 base and J by 5 bases, and 20 bases separated the two germline ends. The CDR3 covers 17 residues. In nucleotides, the CDR3 is TGTGCCAGCAGCTTGCTTATTGAGGGCCGCTGGGGAGATACGCAGTATTTT. The encoded protein is CASSLLIEGRWGDTQYF. The full variable domain, rest sourced from reference TRBV5-6 and TRBJ2-3, is DAGVTQSPTHLIKTRGQQVTLRCSPKSGHDTVSWYQQALGQGPQFIFQYYEEEERQRGNFPDRFSGHQFPNYSSELNVNALLLGDSALYLCASSLLIEGRWGDTQYFGPGTRLTVL.

The rearrangement uses TRBV10-2 and TRBJ2-7; tentatively, D is TRBD2 (5 bases). Germline V gene data show CDR1 as WSHSY and CDR2 as SAAADI. Trimming took 0 bases from V and 5 from J, leaving 8 bases between them. The CDR3 loop spans 13 amino acids. The CDR3 reads CASSESPGNEQYF. The DNA for the CDR3 is TGCGCCAGCAGTGAGTCGCCCGGGAACGAGCAGTACTTC.

CDR3: CASTSLSGNTIYF. In DNA, the CDR3 is TGTGCCAGCACCTCCCTCTCTGGAAACACCATATATTTT. This sequence joins TRBV27 and TRBJ1-3; D ambiguous. Germline assignment: CDR1 MNHEY and CDR2 SMNVEV (reference sequence). The CDR3 sequence is 13 residues long. V gave up 7 bases and J gave up 0 bases, with 7 bases separating them.

The chain couples TRBV7-8 to TRBJ2-7; TRBD1 matches 8 bases. In germline, CDR1 is SGHVS, CDR2 FQNEAQ. The CDR3 length is 16 residues. V lost 5 bases and J lost 6; bases outside the gene matches: 15. This chain's CDR3 is CASSVGRTGTFGEQYF. The DNA of the CDR3 is TGTGCCAGCAGCGTCGGCCGGACAGGGACTTTTGGCGAGCAGTACTTC.

This clone was detected once. The chain carries TRBV2 and TRBJ2-7; 7 nucleotides agree with TRBD1. CDR3 length: 15 residues. From germline, CDR1 is SNHLY and CDR2 FYNNEI. V lost 6 bases and J lost 0; bases outside the gene matches: 8. This CDR3 is CASRGRDSSSYEQYF. The DNA of the CDR3 is TGTGCCAGCAGGGGTCGGGACAGCAGCTCCTACGAGCAGTACTTC. The whole variable domain, filled in from reference TRBV2 and TRBJ2-7, reads EPEVTQTPSHQVTQMGQEVILRCVPISNHLYFYWYRQILGQKVEFLVSFYNNEISEKSEIFDDQFSVERPDGSNFTLKIRSTKLEDSAMYFCASRGRDSSSYEQYFGPGTRLTVT.

This chain uses TRBV18 with TRBJ1-1; possibly TRBD1 for D (5 bases). This CDR3 region has 14 residues. Germline V gene sequence: CDR1 KGHSH, CDR2 LQKENI. The V gene lost 5 bases and the J gene lost 5 bases, with 15 bases spanning the gap. The CDR3 DNA reads as TGTGCCAGCTCAACCTGGACGGAGGGGACTGAAGCTTTCTTT. Translating it yields CASSTWTEGTEAFF.

This clone has a single count. This rearrangement joins TRBV15 to TRBJ2-7; the match to TRBD1 covers 7 bases. There are 16 residues in the CDR3. V lost 1 base and J lost 3; bases outside the gene matches: 9. Germline CDR1 LNHNV, CDR2 YYDKDF (reference sequence). The CDR3 DNA reads TGTGCCACCAGCAGAGCACCCAAGGGACAGAGCTACGAGCAGTACTTC. Its protein is CATSRAPKGQSYEQYF.

This clone was seen only a few times. The chain combines TRBV5-5 with TRBJ1-5, with D possibly being TRBD1 (5 bases). The V end lost 5 bases, the J end lost 0 bases, and 15 bases lay between the germline ends. The CDR3 contains 16 residues. Germline V gene sequence: CDR1 SGHKS, CDR2 YYEKEE (reference sequence). The CDR3 reads CASSEYGGYSNQPQHF. The CDR3 bases are TGTGCCAGCAGTGAATACGGGGGGTATAGCAATCAGCCCCAGCATTTT.

This rearrangement joins TRBV14 to TRBJ2-4; 9 nucleotides align to TRBD2. This CDR3 is 20 amino acids long. The V gene end was trimmed by 0 bases and the J gene end by 0 bases; junction bases not matched to a gene: 12. CDR1 and CDR2 from the germline V gene are SGHDN and FVKESK. Here the CDR3 reads CASSQDPLAGALLAKNIQYF. CDR3 nucleotide sequence: TGTGCCAGCAGCCAAGATCCCTTAGCGGGGGCCTTACTAGCCAAAAACATTCAGTACTTC.

This rearrangement joins TRBV7-3 to TRBJ2-3; no clear D. The germline CDR1 and CDR2 sequences are SGHTA and FQGTGA. Trimming stripped 5 bases from V and 6 bases from J, with 15 bases between. The CDR3 has 14 residues. CDR3 DNA: TGTGCCAGCAGCCTAGGAAGCCAGCCGGATACGCAGTATTTT. As protein: CASSLGSQPDTQYF.

The sample holds a few counts of this clone. This rearrangement joins TRBV10-1 to TRBJ1-1, with a possible D match to TRBD1 (5 bases). Germline values: CDR1 WNHNN, CDR2 SYGVQD (reference sequence). Trimming took 8 bases from V and 5 from J, leaving 15 bases between them. This CDR3 region has 13 residues. The CDR3 region is CASATGGVTEAFF. CDR3 nucleotides: TGCGCCAGCGCCACAGGAGGGGTTACTGAAGCTTTCTTT.

V gene TRBV6-5 combines with J gene TRBJ1-1; D unresolved. CDR1 and CDR2 (germline): MNHEY, SVGAGI. The CDR3 consists of 11 residues. V was trimmed by 5 bases and J by 4 bases, leaving 5 bases between them. This chain's CDR3 is CASSRGTEAFF. CDR3 in DNA: TGTGCCAGCAGTCGGGGCACTGAAGCTTTCTTT.

This clone has just one count. This chain connects TRBV9 to TRBJ1-6, with 9 bases lining up with TRBD1. Trimming cost V 5 bases and J 5 bases; bases outside gene matches: 5. The germline CDR1 and CDR2 sequences are SGDLS and YYNGEE. The CDR3 has 15 residues. The CDR3 DNA is TGTGCCAGCAGTGGACAGGGGAAGAATAATTCACCCCTCCACTTT. Its translation is CASSGQGKNNSPLHF.

The chain joins TRBV7-2 to TRBJ2-1, with 10 positions matching TRBD2. CDR1 and CDR2 (germline): SGHTA, FQGNSA. The junction had 11 bases not matched to a gene; V was cut back by 5 bases and J by 10 bases. The CDR3 consists of 15 residues. CDR3 loop: CASSPSGGVAREQFF. CDR3 DNA: TGTGCCAGCAGCCCAAGCGGGGGGGTTGCGAGGGAGCAGTTCTTC. Variable domain in full (rest from reference TRBV7-2 and TRBJ2-1): GAGVSQSPSNKVTEKGKDVELRCDPISGHTALYWYRQSLGQGLEFLIYFQGNSAPDKSGLPSDRFSAERTGGSVSTLTIQRTQQEDSAVYLCASSPSGGVAREQFFGPGTRLTVL.

The gene calls are TRBV29-1 and TRBJ2-1; D not certain. This CDR3 contains 10 residues. The germline CDR1 and CDR2 sequences are SQVTM and ANQGSEA. Trimming removed 6 bases from V and 10 bases from J, with 10 bases in between. CDR3 protein: CSVTTVEQFF. The DNA of the CDR3 is TGCAGCGTAACGACTGTGGAGCAGTTCTTC.

V and J are TRBV18 and TRBJ1-5; no clear D. The V end lost 2 bases, the J end lost 0 bases, and 20 bases lay between the germline ends. CDR1 and CDR2 (germline): KGHSH, LQKENI. The CDR3 is 19 amino acids. The CDR3 region has the DNA TGTGCCAGCTCACCAAGACACTGGATTCGGCCTTATAGCAATCAGCCCCAGCATTTT. As protein: CASSPRHWIRPYSNQPQHF.

This clone was observed a single time. V usage is TRBV25-1 and J usage is TRBJ1-6; the D gene is possibly TRBD1 (6 bases). V gave up 6 bases and J gave up 6 bases, with 12 bases separating them. The V gene's germline CDR1 is MGHDK and CDR2 SYGVNS. The length of the CDR3 is 14 residues. CDR3 amino acids: CASRGQRPNSPLHF. CDR3 nucleotide sequence: TGTGCCAGCAGAGGACAGCGCCCTAATTCACCCCTCCACTTT.

The DNA of the CDR3 is TGTGCCAGCAGCTACGGGGGCAATCAGCCCCAGCATTTT. Its translation is CASSYGGNQPQHF. The chain links TRBV12-3 or TRBV12-4 to TRBJ1-5; D gene unclear. With 6 bases removed from V and 2 bases from J, the gap between germline ends came to 8 bases. The CDR3 contains 13 residues.

This chain links TRBV7-9 with TRBJ1-6, with D perhaps matching TRBD1 (5 bases). Trimming cost V 5 bases and J 10 bases, with 12 bases left between them. The CDR3 consists of 13 residues. Germline CDR1 reads SEHNR; CDR2 reads FQNEAQ (reference sequence). The CDR3, as DNA: TGTGCCAGCAGCGCCCAGGGTATGTCACCCCTCCACTTT. Translating gives CASSAQGMSPLHF.

The DNA for the CDR3 is TGTGCCAGCAGTTACTCAGATACGCAGTATTTT. This gives the protein CASSYSDTQYF. The chain is built from TRBV27 and TRBJ2-3, with D hard to call. From germline, CDR1 is MNHEY and CDR2 SMNVEV (reference sequence). V lost 4 bases, J lost 4 bases, and 3 bases lay in between. This CDR3 contains 11 residues.

The chain carries TRBV12-3 or TRBV12-4 and TRBJ1-1, with no clear D. This CDR3 has 12 residues. V gave up 3 bases and J gave up 3 bases, with 5 bases separating them. CDR3 in DNA: TGTGCCAGCAGTTTTCCCTACACTGAAGCTTTCTTT. Its protein is CASSFPYTEAFF.

The chain couples TRBV7-2 to TRBJ1-3; D is unclear. CDR3 length: 16 amino acids. V gave up 1 base and J gave up 4 bases, with 14 bases separating them. In germline, CDR1 is SGHTA, CDR2 FQGNSA. Here the CDR3 reads CASSLGPASGGNTIYF. DNA for the CDR3: TGTGCCAGCAGCTTAGGGCCGGCTTCGGGGGGAAACACCATATATTTT.

The chain uses TRBV10-1 and TRBJ2-3; 7 nucleotides line up with TRBD2. J lost 4 bases, V lost 6 bases, and 13 bases had no gene match. The CDR3 sequence is 16 residues long. Germline V gives CDR1 WNHNN, CDR2 SYGVQD (reference sequence). CDR3 residues: CASSEQSGLGADTQYF. DNA of the CDR3: TGCGCCAGCAGCGAACAGTCAGGACTAGGCGCAGATACGCAGTATTTT.

CDR3 sequence: CASRLLPGAYNEQFF. As DNA, the CDR3 is TGCGCCAGCAGACTTCTTCCGGGGGCCTACAATGAGCAGTTCTTC. The chain employs TRBV5-1 and TRBJ2-1; D may be TRBD2 (6 bases). Trimming left V 5 bases short and J 2 bases short, with 14 bases between. CDR1 is SGHRS and CDR2 is YFSETQ in the germline V gene. This CDR3 has 15 amino acids. Filled out from reference TRBV5-1 and TRBJ2-1, the complete variable domain reads KAGVTQTPRYLIKTRGQQVTLSCSPISGHRSVSWYQQTPGQGLQFLFEYFSETQRNKGNFPGRFSGRQFSNSRSEMNVSTLELGDSALYLCASRLLPGAYNEQFFGPGTRLTVL.